This T cell receptor beta chain was identified during a study of regulatory T cells in long-lasting Graves disease. Study findings and constraints: Persistent disease favored TRBV28, TRBJ1-2 and TRBJ2-5.

Time point noted: newly diagnosed GD, antithyroid drugs for less than 3 months. Preparation of the TCR library used RNA extracted from PBMCs. About this clonotype: Its antigen is as yet unknown.

This CDR3 spans 15 amino acids. V lost 5 bases and J 3 bases, leaving 17 bases between the germline ends. Germline V gene data show CDR1 as MGHRA and CDR2 as YSYEKL. The authors built TCR beta libraries using iRepertoire HTBI primers and Arm-PCR of CDR3 regions. TCRdb re-called the multiplex PCR reads through MiXCR, storing one row per CDR3 protein. The sample shows about 360,000 distinct CDR3 sequences, around 15% of them seen only once. These same records also appear under a second study, on T cells in Graves' hyperthyroidism and ophthalmopathy. That study adds: Patients were excluded because of uncontrolled infection, other autoimmune disease, pregnancy or lactation. Used for diagnoses were clinical symptoms, serum thyroxine and TRAb, thyroid ultrasound and orbital computed tomography. TCR CDR3 regions were first amplified by RT-PCR with HTBI primers.

The chain has TRBV4-1 and TRBJ2-7, with D perhaps matching TRBD2 (6 bases). Sequencing used peripheral blood mononuclear cells (PBMCs), obtained at new diagnosis, from a patient treated with antithyroid drugs. The sequence was collected from a woman aged 18-29 years with Graves disease. This chain's CDR3 is CASSGGIRGNYEQYF. CDR3 nucleotides: TGCGCCAGCAGCGGGGGGATCCGGGGGAACTACGAGCAGTACTTC.